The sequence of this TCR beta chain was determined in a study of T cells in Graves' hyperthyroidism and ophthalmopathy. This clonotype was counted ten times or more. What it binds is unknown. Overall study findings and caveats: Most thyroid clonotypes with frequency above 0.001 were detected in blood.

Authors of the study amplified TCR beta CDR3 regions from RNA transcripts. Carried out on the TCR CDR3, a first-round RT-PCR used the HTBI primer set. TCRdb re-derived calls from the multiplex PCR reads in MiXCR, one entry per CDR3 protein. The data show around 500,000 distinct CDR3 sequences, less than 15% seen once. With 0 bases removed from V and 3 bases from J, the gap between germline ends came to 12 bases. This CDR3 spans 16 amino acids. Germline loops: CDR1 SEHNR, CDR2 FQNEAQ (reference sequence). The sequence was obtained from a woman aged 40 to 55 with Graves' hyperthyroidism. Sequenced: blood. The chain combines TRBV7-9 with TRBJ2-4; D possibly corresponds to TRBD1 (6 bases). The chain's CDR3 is CASSLAFRGHKNIQYF. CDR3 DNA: TGTGCCAGCAGCTTAGCGTTTAGGGGACACAAAAACATTCAGTACTTC.